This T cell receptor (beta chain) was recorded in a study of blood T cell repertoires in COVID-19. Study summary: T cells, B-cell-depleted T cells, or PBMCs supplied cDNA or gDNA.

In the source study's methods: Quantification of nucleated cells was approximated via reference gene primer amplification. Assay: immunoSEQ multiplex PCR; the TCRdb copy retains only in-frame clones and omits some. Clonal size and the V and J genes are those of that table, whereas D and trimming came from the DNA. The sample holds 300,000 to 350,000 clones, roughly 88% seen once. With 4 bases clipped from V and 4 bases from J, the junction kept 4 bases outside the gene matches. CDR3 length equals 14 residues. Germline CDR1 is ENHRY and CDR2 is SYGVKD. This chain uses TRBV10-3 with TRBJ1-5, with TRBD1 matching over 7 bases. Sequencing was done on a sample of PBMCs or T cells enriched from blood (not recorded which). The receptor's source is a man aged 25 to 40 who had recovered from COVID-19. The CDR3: CAISGQDRNQPQHF. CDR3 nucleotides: TGTGCCATCAGTGGACAGGACAGGAATCAGCCCCAGCATTTT.